This T cell receptor (beta chain) was sequenced in a study of blood T cell repertoires in COVID-19 (dated by TCRdb to the early 2020s). For the wider study: Samples covering the acute and convalescent phases of COVID-19 were provided by collaborators in the United States, Italy and Spain. The material from the prospective study consisted of cDNA or gDNA derived from T cells, B-cell-depleted T cells, or PBMCs. Subjects who had been exposed to COVID-19, were actively infected with it, or had recovered from it provided the deeply sampled blood TCRbeta repertoires that made up the dataset. The repertoires were released in a freely available public database meant as a resource for research on the immune response to SARS-CoV-2. The samples were drawn from the first 160 participants of the ongoing ImmuneRACE study and from over a thousand subjects provided by 6 global collaborators. The sample metadata nearly always contained a de-identified subject ID, COVID-19 status, age in years and sex. Where available, HLA class I and class II types were taken from metadata supplied by the sample provider and were not determined by assay-based typing.

TCRbeta CDR3 regions were amplified from genomic DNA by means of the immunoSEQ Assay, a bias-controlled multiplex PCR. The original methods were these. The number of nucleated cells in each sample was estimated from the amplification of reference gene primers within the assay. To quantify the absolute abundance of each unique TCRbeta CDR3 rearrangement, sequence reads were collapsed and filtered. For each sample, productive Simpson clonality was calculated as the square root of Simpson's diversity index over productive rearrangements. TCRdb took over this immuneACCESS table, retaining in-frame rearrangements with V and J assigned. Such tables are incomplete; in checked studies, under half of the missing clones stem from an unresolved V gene, and the remainder is unexplained. For V, J and clone size, that table is used; D and trimming come from the DNA. In this sample the table shows around 310,000 clones, around nine tenths of which occur a single time. Approximately 12% of the sample is held by the ten biggest clonotypes.

A note on this clone: No antigen is known for it. Base qualities are not provided; no much larger clone lies one nucleotide away.

General conclusions and limits of the study: The amount of clinical and demographic metadata varied by source and participant and was provided uncurated.

The collaborating institutions used their own protocols to collect whole blood in K2EDTA tubes. For TCRbeta analysis, collaborators shipped samples as frozen whole blood, isolated PBMCs, or DNA extracted from either of those sample types. Sequences were obtained from peripheral blood. The receptor's source is a woman aged 60-70 years with acute or convalescent COVID-19.

DNA sequence: TGTGCCAGCAGGTCCCTGGGGACAGGGGCTGGGTACGAGCAGTACTTC. This translates into CASRSLGTGAGYEQYF. The chain is assembled from TRBV28 and TRBJ2-7, with 10 bases matching TRBD1. V and J are trimmed by 6 bases and 4 bases, and the gene matches miss 12 bases of the junction. The germline V gene sets CDR1 to MDHEN and CDR2 to SYDVKM. The CDR3 spans 16 residues, from the cysteine through the phenylalanine. Just CDR3 DNA is preserved here, 48 bases in frame from base 1.